Listed below are T cell receptor beta chains from one sample, sequenced in a study of beta chain features in type 1 diabetes. Using immunoSEQ multiplex PCR, the repertoire was profiled, and TCRdb retains in-frame clones only, with some absent. In the table there are 640,000 or so clones, around an eighth of which are singletons. Material: naive CD4+ T cells from blood. The receptors were gathered from a man between 18 and 29 years old with type 1 diabetes. The CDR3 runs from the conserved cysteine through the conserved F or W. The order of the fields is V gene, CDR3 length, J gene, D gene, clone size, CDR3 DNA, CDR3 protein. D genes are given only for firm matches. Only some rows state a clone size, as once, few, many or a class for expanded clones.

v_gene: TRBV9; len: 16; j_gene: TRBJ2-5; d_gene: -; abundance: -; CDR3nt: TGTGCCAGCAGCGTAGGGGGTCTCGGGTCTGAAGAGACCCAGTACTTC; CDR3aa: CASSVGGLGSEETQYF
v_gene: TRBV30; len: 16; j_gene: TRBJ1-3; d_gene: TRBD1; abundance: few; CDR3nt: TGTGCCTGGAGTGTACTTCGAGGGGGCAGAGGAAACACCATATATTTT; CDR3aa: CAWSVLRGGRGNTIYF
v_gene: TRBV30; len: 11; j_gene: TRBJ1-2; d_gene: TRBD1; abundance: few; CDR3nt: TGTGCCTGGAGACAGGGGGCTCGCTACACCTTC; CDR3aa: CAWRQGARYTF
v_gene: TRBV6-1; len: 15; j_gene: TRBJ2-2; d_gene: -; abundance: -; CDR3nt: TGTGCCAGCAGTGAAGCAGGTGGGGCGGTCGGGGAGCTGTTTTTT; CDR3aa: CASSEAGGAVGELFF
v_gene: TRBV7-2; len: 16; j_gene: TRBJ2-7; d_gene: -; abundance: few; CDR3nt: TGTGCCAGCAGCCCTAATGGCGGGACAATGACCTACGAGCAGTACTTC; CDR3aa: CASSPNGGTMTYEQYF
v_gene: TRBV25-1; len: 13; j_gene: TRBJ1-2; d_gene: -; abundance: few; CDR3nt: TGTGCCAGCAGTCAGGAACAGGTTCAGGGCTACACCTTC; CDR3aa: CASSQEQVQGYTF
v_gene: TRBV7-9; len: 16; j_gene: TRBJ1-3; d_gene: -; abundance: -; CDR3nt: TGTGCCAGCAGCTTGAGTATAGCGCTCTCTGGAAACACCATATATTTT; CDR3aa: CASSLSIALSGNTIYF
v_gene: TRBV4-1; len: 16; j_gene: TRBJ2-5; d_gene: -; abundance: -; CDR3nt: TGCGCCAGCAGCCAAGTCCCCCCACTTTCTAAGAATACCCAGTACTTC; CDR3aa: CASSQVPPLSKNTQYF
v_gene: TRBV2; len: 13; j_gene: TRBJ2-4; d_gene: -; abundance: few; CDR3nt: TGTGCCAGCTGTGCCGGGACCAAAAACATTCAGTACTTC; CDR3aa: CASCAGTKNIQYF
v_gene: TRBV6-6; len: 13; j_gene: TRBJ1-1; d_gene: -; abundance: few; CDR3nt: TGTGCCAGCACCAACTATTTGAACACTGAAGCTTTCTTT; CDR3aa: CASTNYLNTEAFF
v_gene: TRBV7-2; len: 16; j_gene: TRBJ1-2; d_gene: -; abundance: few; CDR3nt: TGTGCCAGCAGCTTAGTCGGTTGGGACGGAAAAAATGGCTACACCTTC; CDR3aa: CASSLVGWDGKNGYTF
v_gene: TRBV4-3; len: 15; j_gene: TRBJ1-3; d_gene: TRBD1; abundance: -; CDR3nt: TGCGCCAGCAGCCGTCAGACAGGGGATGGAAACACCATATATTTT; CDR3aa: CASSRQTGDGNTIYF
v_gene: TRBV18; len: 14; j_gene: TRBJ1-2; d_gene: -; abundance: few; CDR3nt: TGTGCCAGCTCACCATGGAGGCCTAACTATGGCTACACCTTC; CDR3aa: CASSPWRPNYGYTF
v_gene: TRBV7-9; len: 13; j_gene: TRBJ1-4; d_gene: -; abundance: -; CDR3nt: TGTGCCAGCAGCTTAGGTGCGAATGAAAAACTGTTTTTT; CDR3aa: CASSLGANEKLFF
v_gene: TRBV5-1; len: 17; j_gene: TRBJ2-1; d_gene: -; abundance: -; CDR3nt: TGCGCCAGCAGCCCGCCGGGGAGGAGCAGTTCAACTTCCGAGCAGTTCTTC; CDR3aa: CASSPPGRSSSTSEQFF
v_gene: TRBV5-4; len: 13; j_gene: TRBJ1-2; d_gene: -; abundance: few; CDR3nt: TGTGCCAGCAGCTACGGACAGAGCTATGGCTACACCTTC; CDR3aa: CASSYGQSYGYTF
v_gene: TRBV5-6; len: 14; j_gene: TRBJ1-4; d_gene: -; abundance: once; CDR3nt: TGTGCCAGCAGCCCCGGGACGTCTAATGAAAAACTGTTTTTT; CDR3aa: CASSPGTSNEKLFF
v_gene: TRBV7-2; len: 15; j_gene: TRBJ2-5; d_gene: -; abundance: -; CDR3nt: TGTGCCAGCAGCCCCGGGGGAGCTCTACAAGAGACCCAGTACTTC; CDR3aa: CASSPGGALQETQYF
v_gene: TRBV13; len: 14; j_gene: TRBJ1-2; d_gene: -; abundance: -; CDR3nt: TGTGCCAGCAGCCCCTCAGGGGTAAGGAATGGCTACACCTTC; CDR3aa: CASSPSGVRNGYTF
v_gene: TRBV19; len: 16; j_gene: TRBJ2-6; d_gene: TRBD1; abundance: few; CDR3nt: TGTGCCAGTAGTCTGACAGGGAACTCTGGGGCCAACGTCCTGACTTTC; CDR3aa: CASSLTGNSGANVLTF
v_gene: TRBV29-1; len: 13; j_gene: TRBJ1-1; d_gene: TRBD1; abundance: -; CDR3nt: TGCAGCGTTGGACAGGGGTTAGTCACTGAAGCTTTCTTT; CDR3aa: CSVGQGLVTEAFF
v_gene: TRBV6-5; len: 15; j_gene: TRBJ1-4; d_gene: TRBD1; abundance: few; CDR3nt: TGTGCCAGCAGTAGGAAGACAGGGTCTAATGAAAAACTGTTTTTT; CDR3aa: CASSRKTGSNEKLFF
v_gene: TRBV21-1; len: 15; j_gene: TRBJ2-7; d_gene: -; abundance: few; CDR3nt: TGTGCCAGCAGCGACGGCGGGAGCAGCTCCTACGAGCAGTACTTC; CDR3aa: CASSDGGSSSYEQYF
v_gene: TRBV9; len: 14; j_gene: TRBJ2-5; d_gene: TRBD1; abundance: -; CDR3nt: TGTGCCAGCAGCGCGGGACAGGGATGGGAGACCCAGTACTTC; CDR3aa: CASSAGQGWETQYF
v_gene: TRBV25-1; len: 12; j_gene: TRBJ2-5; d_gene: -; abundance: -; CDR3nt: TGTGCCAGCAGTGAATCCCAATCCACCCAGTACTTC; CDR3aa: CASSESQSTQYF
v_gene: TRBV19; len: 12; j_gene: TRBJ1-2; d_gene: -; abundance: few; CDR3nt: TGTGCCAGTAGTCAAGGAGGGAATGGCTACACCTTC; CDR3aa: CASSQGGNGYTF
v_gene: TRBV7-2; len: 16; j_gene: TRBJ2-5; d_gene: TRBD2; abundance: -; CDR3nt: TGTGCCAGCAGCTTGGGACTAGCGGGGGCACGAGGGACCCAGTACTTC; CDR3aa: CASSLGLAGARGTQYF
v_gene: TRBV29-1; len: 14; j_gene: TRBJ2-2; d_gene: -; abundance: few; CDR3nt: TGCAGCGTTGTTGGATCCCTGAACACCGGGGAGCTGTTTTTT; CDR3aa: CSVVGSLNTGELFF
v_gene: TRBV2; len: 11; j_gene: TRBJ1-6; d_gene: -; abundance: few; CDR3nt: TGTGCCAGCAGTGTGACTACACCCCTCCACTTT; CDR3aa: CASSVTTPLHF
v_gene: TRBV5-1; len: 17; j_gene: TRBJ2-1; d_gene: -; abundance: few; CDR3nt: TGCGCCAGCAGCTTGGCGGGCGGACAGATCTCCTACAATGAGCAGTTCTTC; CDR3aa: CASSLAGGQISYNEQFF
v_gene: TRBV7-9; len: 16; j_gene: TRBJ2-1; d_gene: -; abundance: -; CDR3nt: TGTGCCAGCAGCTTAGGAGGTACTATGCTCTCCAATGAGCAGTTCTTC; CDR3aa: CASSLGGTMLSNEQFF
v_gene: TRBV18; len: 14; j_gene: TRBJ2-3; d_gene: -; abundance: few; CDR3nt: TGTGCCAGCTCACCAGGCGTAGCAACAGATACGCAGTATTTT; CDR3aa: CASSPGVATDTQYF
v_gene: TRBV7-2; len: 15; j_gene: TRBJ2-5; d_gene: TRBD1; abundance: -; CDR3nt: TGTGCCAGCAGCTTCCGGACAGGGGGGAGAGAGACCCAGTACTTC; CDR3aa: CASSFRTGGRETQYF
v_gene: TRBV9; len: 15; j_gene: TRBJ1-2; d_gene: TRBD1; abundance: -; CDR3nt: TGTGCCAGCAGCCTGGGACAGGGACGGTATTATGGCTACACCTTC; CDR3aa: CASSLGQGRYYGYTF
v_gene: TRBV28; len: 13; j_gene: TRBJ2-2; d_gene: -; abundance: few; CDR3nt: TGTGCCAGCACGCCCGGAGGCACCGGGGAGCTGTTTTTT; CDR3aa: CASTPGGTGELFF
v_gene: TRBV5-1; len: 14; j_gene: TRBJ1-1; d_gene: TRBD1; abundance: few; CDR3nt: TGCGCCAGCAGACCCGTACAGGGGGCCACTGAAGCTTTCTTT; CDR3aa: CASRPVQGATEAFF
v_gene: TRBV5-1; len: 15; j_gene: TRBJ2-1; d_gene: TRBD2; abundance: -; CDR3nt: TGCGCCAGCAGCTTGAGTCTAGCGGGAGCGAATGAGCAGTTCTTC; CDR3aa: CASSLSLAGANEQFF
v_gene: TRBV4-3; len: 16; j_gene: TRBJ2-2; d_gene: TRBD1; abundance: few; CDR3nt: TGCGCCAGCAGCCCTTTTGGACAGGCGAACACCGGGGAGCTGTTTTTT; CDR3aa: CASSPFGQANTGELFF
v_gene: TRBV2; len: 15; j_gene: TRBJ1-5; d_gene: TRBD1; abundance: few; CDR3nt: TGTGCCAGCAGCGTACAGGGGAAGGGCAATCAGCCCCAGCATTTT; CDR3aa: CASSVQGKGNQPQHF
v_gene: TRBV5-1; len: 15; j_gene: TRBJ1-1; d_gene: TRBD1; abundance: -; CDR3nt: TGCGCCAGCAGCCAGACAGGGGCGACGGTCACTGAAGCTTTCTTT; CDR3aa: CASSQTGATVTEAFF
v_gene: TRBV29-1; len: 19; j_gene: TRBJ2-4; d_gene: TRBD2; abundance: -; CDR3nt: TGCAGCGTTGGCCACCTACGGGGGGGCGTCGAGGTAGCCAAAAACATTCAGTACTTC; CDR3aa: CSVGHLRGGVEVAKNIQYF
v_gene: TRBV30; len: 11; j_gene: TRBJ1-2; d_gene: -; abundance: few; CDR3nt: TGTGCCTGGACCGTGGGACTGGCGAGGTCCTTC; CDR3aa: CAWTVGLARSF
v_gene: TRBV7-2; len: 14; j_gene: TRBJ2-1; d_gene: TRBD1; abundance: few; CDR3nt: TGTGCCAGCAGCTGGGGACAGGGTGTCGATGAGCAGTTCTTC; CDR3aa: CASSWGQGVDEQFF
v_gene: TRBV5-1; len: 15; j_gene: TRBJ2-1; d_gene: TRBD1; abundance: few; CDR3nt: TGCGCCAGCAGACCGGACAGGGTAGCCTACAATGAGCAGTTCTTC; CDR3aa: CASRPDRVAYNEQFF
v_gene: TRBV2; len: 14; j_gene: TRBJ1-2; d_gene: -; abundance: -; CDR3nt: TGTGCCAGCAGTGAATATCAGGGAGGGTATGGCTACACCTTC; CDR3aa: CASSEYQGGYGYTF
v_gene: TRBV28; len: 13; j_gene: TRBJ2-4; d_gene: -; abundance: -; CDR3nt: TGTGCCAGCATTGATGGGTCCAAAAACATTCAGTACTTC; CDR3aa: CASIDGSKNIQYF
v_gene: TRBV11-3; len: 18; j_gene: TRBJ2-6; d_gene: -; abundance: few; CDR3nt: TGTGCCAGCAGCTCCAGAGGGTCCACGCGCTCTGGGGCCAACGTCCTGACTTTC; CDR3aa: CASSSRGSTRSGANVLTF
v_gene: TRBV5-1; len: 14; j_gene: TRBJ2-1; d_gene: -; abundance: -; CDR3nt: TGCGCCAGCAGCCCCGACAGCTCCTACAATGAGCAGTTCTTC; CDR3aa: CASSPDSSYNEQFF
v_gene: TRBV9; len: 16; j_gene: TRBJ2-1; d_gene: -; abundance: -; CDR3nt: TGTGCCAGCAGCTCTCATCAGGGGATGGGCTACAATGAGCAGTTCTTC; CDR3aa: CASSSHQGMGYNEQFF
v_gene: TRBV29-1; len: 14; j_gene: TRBJ1-1; d_gene: TRBD1; abundance: -; CDR3nt: TGCAGCTTCCGGGACAGGGGGCTGAACACTGAAGCTTTCTTT; CDR3aa: CSFRDRGLNTEAFF
v_gene: TRBV10-3; len: 11; j_gene: TRBJ1-1; d_gene: TRBD1; abundance: -; CDR3nt: TGTGCCATCAGTGAGGACAGGGGCGCTTTCTTT; CDR3aa: CAISEDRGAFF
v_gene: TRBV29-1; len: 10; j_gene: TRBJ2-1; d_gene: TRBD2; abundance: few; CDR3nt: TGCAGCGCCGGGAGGGCGGAGCAGTTCTTC; CDR3aa: CSAGRAEQFF
v_gene: TRBV25-1; len: 12; j_gene: TRBJ1-2; d_gene: -; abundance: -; CDR3nt: TGTGCCAGCAGTGACCCCCCCGGCGGCTACACCTTC; CDR3aa: CASSDPPGGYTF
v_gene: TRBV9; len: 15; j_gene: TRBJ2-1; d_gene: -; abundance: few; CDR3nt: TGTGCCAGCAGCGTACGGGGGACATCCTCCAATGAGCAGTTCTTC; CDR3aa: CASSVRGTSSNEQFF
v_gene: TRBV19; len: 15; j_gene: TRBJ2-1; d_gene: -; abundance: -; CDR3nt: TGTGCCAGTAGTACGGGTCCCAGAGAGTACAATGAGCAGTTCTTC; CDR3aa: CASSTGPREYNEQFF
v_gene: TRBV7-6; len: 14; j_gene: TRBJ2-1; d_gene: TRBD1; abundance: -; CDR3nt: TGTGCCAGCAGGGGGGACAGGGAAGACAATGAGCAGTTCTTC; CDR3aa: CASRGDREDNEQFF
v_gene: TRBV18; len: 17; j_gene: TRBJ2-5; d_gene: -; abundance: few; CDR3nt: TGTGCCAGCTCATCGACTTTACTAGGCCCAATCGATGAGACCCAGTACTTC; CDR3aa: CASSSTLLGPIDETQYF
v_gene: TRBV7-2; len: 13; j_gene: TRBJ2-7; d_gene: -; abundance: few; CDR3nt: TGTGCCAGCAGCTTAGCCCACGGCTACGAGCAGTACTTC; CDR3aa: CASSLAHGYEQYF
v_gene: TRBV9; len: 15; j_gene: TRBJ1-5; d_gene: TRBD1; abundance: -; CDR3nt: TGTGCCAGCAGCGCGTCCGGGGACAGTTATCAGCCCCAGCATTTT; CDR3aa: CASSASGDSYQPQHF